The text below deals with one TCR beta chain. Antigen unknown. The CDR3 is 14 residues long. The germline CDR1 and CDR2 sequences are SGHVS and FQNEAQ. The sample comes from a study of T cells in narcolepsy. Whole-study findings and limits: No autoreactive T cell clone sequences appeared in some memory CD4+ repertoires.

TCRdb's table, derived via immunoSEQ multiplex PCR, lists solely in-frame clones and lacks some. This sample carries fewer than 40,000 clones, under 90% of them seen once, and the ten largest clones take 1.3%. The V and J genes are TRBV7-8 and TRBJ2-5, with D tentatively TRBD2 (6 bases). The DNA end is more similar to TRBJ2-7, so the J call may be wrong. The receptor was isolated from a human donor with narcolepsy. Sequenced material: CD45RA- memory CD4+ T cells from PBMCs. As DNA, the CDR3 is TGTGCCAGCAGCTCTCTTCGGGGGTACTACGAGCAGTACTTC. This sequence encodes CASSSLRGYYEQYF.